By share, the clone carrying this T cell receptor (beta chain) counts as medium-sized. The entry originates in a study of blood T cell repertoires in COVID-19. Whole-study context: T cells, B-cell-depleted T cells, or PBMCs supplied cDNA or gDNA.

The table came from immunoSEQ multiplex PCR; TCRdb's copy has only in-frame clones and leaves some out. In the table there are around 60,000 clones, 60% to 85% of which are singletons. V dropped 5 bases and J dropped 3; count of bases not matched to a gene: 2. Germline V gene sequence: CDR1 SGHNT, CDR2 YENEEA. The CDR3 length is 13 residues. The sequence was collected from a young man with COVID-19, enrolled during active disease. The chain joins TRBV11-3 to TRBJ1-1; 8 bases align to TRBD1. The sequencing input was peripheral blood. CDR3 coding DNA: TGTGCCAGCAGCCCACAGGGGGACACTGAAGCTTTCTTT. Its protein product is CASSPQGDTEAFF.